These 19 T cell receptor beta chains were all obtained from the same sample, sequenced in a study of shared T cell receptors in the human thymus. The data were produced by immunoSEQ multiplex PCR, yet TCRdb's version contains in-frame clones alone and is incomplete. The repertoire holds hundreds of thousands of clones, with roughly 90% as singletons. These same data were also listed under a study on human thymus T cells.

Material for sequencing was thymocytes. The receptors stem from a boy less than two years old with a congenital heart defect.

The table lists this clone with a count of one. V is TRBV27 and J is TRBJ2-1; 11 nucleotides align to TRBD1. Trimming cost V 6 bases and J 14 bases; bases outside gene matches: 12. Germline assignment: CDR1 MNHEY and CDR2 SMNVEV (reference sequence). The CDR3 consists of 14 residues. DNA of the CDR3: TGTGCCAGCAGGACCTGGACAGGGGGCTTCGGGGAGTTCTTC. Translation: CASRTWTGGFGEFF.

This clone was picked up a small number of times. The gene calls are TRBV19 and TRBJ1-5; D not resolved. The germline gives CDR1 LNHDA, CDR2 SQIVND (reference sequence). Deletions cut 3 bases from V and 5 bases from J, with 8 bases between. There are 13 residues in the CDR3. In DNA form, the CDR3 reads TGTGCCAGTAGTATTTGGGCCGATCAGCCCCAGCATTTT. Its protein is CASSIWADQPQHF.

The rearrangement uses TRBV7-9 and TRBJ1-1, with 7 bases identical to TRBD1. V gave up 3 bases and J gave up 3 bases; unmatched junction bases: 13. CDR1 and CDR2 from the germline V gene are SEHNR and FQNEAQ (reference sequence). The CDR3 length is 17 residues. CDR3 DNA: TGTGCCAGCAGCTTCCCGGCCGAGGGGGCAAGGGACACTGAAGCTTTCTTT. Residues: CASSFPAEGARDTEAFF. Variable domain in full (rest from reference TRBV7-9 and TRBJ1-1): DTGVSQNPRHKITKRGQNVTFRCDPISEHNRLYWYRQTLGQGPEFLTYFQNEAQLEKSRLLSDRFSAERPKGSFSTLEIQRTEQGDSAMYLCASSFPAEGARDTEAFFGQGTRLTVV.

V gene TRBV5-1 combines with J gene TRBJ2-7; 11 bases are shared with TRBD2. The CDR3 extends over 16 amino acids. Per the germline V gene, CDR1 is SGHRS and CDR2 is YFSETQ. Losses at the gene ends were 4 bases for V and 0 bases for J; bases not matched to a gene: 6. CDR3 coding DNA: TGCGCCAGCAGCCCCGGGACTAGCGGTAGCTCCTACGAGCAGTACTTC. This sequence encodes CASSPGTSGSSYEQYF.

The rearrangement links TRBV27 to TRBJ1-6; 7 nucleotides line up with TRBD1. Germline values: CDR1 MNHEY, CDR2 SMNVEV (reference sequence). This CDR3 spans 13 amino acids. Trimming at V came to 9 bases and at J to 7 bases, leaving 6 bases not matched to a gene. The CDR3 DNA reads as TGTGCCAGTACAGGGGCGAGAAATTCACCCCTCCACTTT. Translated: CASTGARNSPLHF.

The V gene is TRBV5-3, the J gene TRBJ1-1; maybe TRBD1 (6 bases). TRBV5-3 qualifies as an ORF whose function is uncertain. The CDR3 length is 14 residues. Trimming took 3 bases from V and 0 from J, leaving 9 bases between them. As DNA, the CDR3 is TGTGCCAGAAGCTCAGGACAGATGAACACTGAAGCTTTCTTT. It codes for CARSSGQMNTEAFF.

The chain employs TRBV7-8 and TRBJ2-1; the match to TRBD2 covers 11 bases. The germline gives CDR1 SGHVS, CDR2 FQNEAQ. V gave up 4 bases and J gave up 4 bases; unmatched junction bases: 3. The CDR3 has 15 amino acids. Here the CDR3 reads CASSSGLAAYNEQFF. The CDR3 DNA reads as TGTGCCAGCAGCTCGGGACTAGCGGCTTACAATGAGCAGTTCTTC.

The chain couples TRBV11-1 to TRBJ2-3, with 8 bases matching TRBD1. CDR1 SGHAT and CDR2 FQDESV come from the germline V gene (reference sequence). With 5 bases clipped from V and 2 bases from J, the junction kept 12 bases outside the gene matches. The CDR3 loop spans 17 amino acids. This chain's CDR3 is CASSPPRTGQDTDTQYF. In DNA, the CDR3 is TGTGCCAGCAGCCCACCCCGGACAGGGCAAGACACAGATACGCAGTATTTT. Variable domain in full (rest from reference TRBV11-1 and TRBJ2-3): EAEVAQSPRYKITEKSQAVAFWCDPISGHATLYWYRQILGQGPELLVQFQDESVVDDSQLPKDRFSAERLKGVDSTLKIQPAELGDSAMYLCASSPPRTGQDTDTQYFGPGTRLTVL.

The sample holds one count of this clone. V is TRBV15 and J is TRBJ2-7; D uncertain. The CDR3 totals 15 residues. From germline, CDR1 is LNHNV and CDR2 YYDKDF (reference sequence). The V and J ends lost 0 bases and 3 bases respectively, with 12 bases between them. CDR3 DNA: TGTGCCACCAGCAGAGATGGAACAGAAATCTACGAGCAGTACTTC. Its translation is CATSRDGTEIYEQYF.

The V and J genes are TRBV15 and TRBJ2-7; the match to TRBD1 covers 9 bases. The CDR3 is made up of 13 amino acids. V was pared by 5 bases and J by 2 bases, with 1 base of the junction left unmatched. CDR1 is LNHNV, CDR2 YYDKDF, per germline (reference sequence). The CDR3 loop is CATSYRGPYEQYF. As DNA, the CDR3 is TGTGCCACCAGCTACAGGGGGCCCTACGAGCAGTACTTC.

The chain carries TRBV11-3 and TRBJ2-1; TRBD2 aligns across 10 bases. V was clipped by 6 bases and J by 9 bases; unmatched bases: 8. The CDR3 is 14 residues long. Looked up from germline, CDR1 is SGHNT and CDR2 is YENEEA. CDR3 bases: TGTGCCAGCAGTCCCGGGACTAGCGAGGTTGAGCAGTTCTTC. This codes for CASSPGTSEVEQFF.

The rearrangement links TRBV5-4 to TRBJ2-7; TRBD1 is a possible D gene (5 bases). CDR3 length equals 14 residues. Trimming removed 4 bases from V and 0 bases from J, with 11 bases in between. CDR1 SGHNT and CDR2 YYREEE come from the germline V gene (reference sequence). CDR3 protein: CASSEDISSYEQYF. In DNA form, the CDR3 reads TGTGCCAGCAGCGAGGACATTAGCTCCTACGAGCAGTACTTC.

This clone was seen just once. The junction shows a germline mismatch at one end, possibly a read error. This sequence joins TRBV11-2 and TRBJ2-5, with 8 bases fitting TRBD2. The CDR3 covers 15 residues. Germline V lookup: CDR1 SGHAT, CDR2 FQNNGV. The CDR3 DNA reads TGTGCCAGCAACTTAATACCGGGAGGGCGTGAGACCCAGTACTTC. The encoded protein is CASNLIPGGRETQYF.

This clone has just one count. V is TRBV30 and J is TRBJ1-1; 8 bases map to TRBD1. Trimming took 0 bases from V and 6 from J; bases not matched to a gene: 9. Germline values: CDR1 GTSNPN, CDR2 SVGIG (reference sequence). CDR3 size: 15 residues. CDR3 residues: CAWSVPTGGGPEAFF. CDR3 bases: TGTGCCTGGAGTGTACCAACAGGGGGGGGTCCTGAAGCTTTCTTT.

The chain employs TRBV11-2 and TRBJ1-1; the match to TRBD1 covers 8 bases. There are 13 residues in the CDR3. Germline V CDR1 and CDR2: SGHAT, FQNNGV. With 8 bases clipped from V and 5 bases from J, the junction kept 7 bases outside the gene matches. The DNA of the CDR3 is TGTGCCAGCGCCGGACAGGGTATAACTGAAGCTTTCTTT. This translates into CASAGQGITEAFF. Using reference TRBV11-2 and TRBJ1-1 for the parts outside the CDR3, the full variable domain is EAGVAQSPRYKIIEKRQSVAFWCNPISGHATLYWYQQILGQGPKLLIQFQNNGVVDDSQLPKDRFSAERLKGVDSTLKIQPAKLEDSAVYLCASAGQGITEAFFGQGTRLTVV.

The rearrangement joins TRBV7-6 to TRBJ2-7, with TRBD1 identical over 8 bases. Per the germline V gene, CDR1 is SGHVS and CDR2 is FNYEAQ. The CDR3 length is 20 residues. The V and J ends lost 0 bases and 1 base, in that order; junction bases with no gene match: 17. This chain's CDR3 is CASSLALGQDTMRGSYEQYF. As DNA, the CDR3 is TGTGCCAGCAGCTTAGCTCTGGGACAGGACACTATGAGGGGTTCCTACGAGCAGTACTTC.

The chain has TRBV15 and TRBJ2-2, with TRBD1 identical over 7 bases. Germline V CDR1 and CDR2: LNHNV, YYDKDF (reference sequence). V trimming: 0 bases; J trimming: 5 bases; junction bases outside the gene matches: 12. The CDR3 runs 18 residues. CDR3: CATSRDFRDSPFTGELFF. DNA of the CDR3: TGTGCCACCAGCAGAGACTTCCGGGACAGTCCTTTTACCGGGGAGCTGTTTTTT.

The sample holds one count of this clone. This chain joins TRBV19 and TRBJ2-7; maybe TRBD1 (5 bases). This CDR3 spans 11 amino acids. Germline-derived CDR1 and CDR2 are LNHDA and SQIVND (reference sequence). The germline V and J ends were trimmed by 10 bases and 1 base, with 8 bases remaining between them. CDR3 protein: CATQGSYEQYF. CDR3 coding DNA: TGTGCCACTCAGGGTTCCTACGAGCAGTACTTC.

CDR3 residues: CASSFWDRDDGYTF. The CDR3 nucleotides are TGTGCCAGCAGTTTTTGGGACAGGGATGATGGCTACACCTTC. This chain links TRBV28 with TRBJ1-2; 9 bases are a match to TRBD1. Germline loops: CDR1 MDHEN, CDR2 SYDVKM. Trimming at V came to 3 bases and at J to 6 bases, leaving 5 bases not matched to a gene. This CDR3 is built from 14 residues.